This T cell receptor (beta chain) stems from a study of T cell responses to AZD1222 COVID-19 vaccine. Whole-study results and caveats: The donor group comprised mostly white British people and more females; the analysis possibly underestimated clonal diversity. Spike-spanning, vaccine-associated CD4 TCRs were dominant at 160-218 and 743-854. Just six people given AZD1222 tested seropositive at baseline.

Trimming removed 8 bases from V and 5 bases from J; junction bases left unmatched: 9. The CDR3 runs 14 residues. Germline assignment: CDR1 SNHLY and CDR2 FYNNEI. As to this clone: The antigen is unknown.

Libraries were prepared by immunoSEQ multiplex PCR; TCRdb keeps only in-frame clonotypes and omits some of them. The sample has around 69,000 clones, roughly 84% seen once; the top ten hold roughly 11%. This material consisted of peripheral blood, taken on day 0 of AZD1222 vaccination. The V gene is TRBV2, the J gene TRBJ2-1, with 7 bases aligning to TRBD1. This clonotype was sampled from an adult in good health. CDR3 in amino acids: CASPRGGQNNEQFF. The CDR3 DNA follows: TGTGCCAGCCCCCGAGGGGGACAGAACAATGAGCAGTTCTTC.